The T cell receptor (beta chain) described here comes from a study of blood T cell repertoires in COVID-19. Study in general: Collection of acute and convalescent COVID-19 samples took place in the United States, Italy and Spain.

Original data processing: It was from reference gene primer amplification that nucleated cell counts were estimated. Repertoires were generated with immunoSEQ multiplex PCR, while TCRdb's copy carries only in-frame clones and drops some. V and J calls and clone size are as listed in that table; D and trimming were resolved from the DNA. The sample contains 220,000 or so clones, over 75% of which appear only once. This CDR3 has 19 residues. V lost 7 bases and J lost 0, with 25 bases in between. The V gene's germline CDR1 is SNHLY and CDR2 FYNNEI. Two negative PCRs, clearance, or symptom resolution characterized the recovered Cohort 3 donors.

This TCR was sampled from a woman aged 55-70 years who had recovered from COVID-19. Sequenced sample: PBMCs or T cells enriched from blood (not recorded which). This rearrangement joins TRBV2 to TRBJ2-1; D possibly corresponds to TRBD1 (6 bases). CDR3 loop: CASKPTFWTAGASYNEQFF. The CDR3 DNA follows: TGTGCCAGCAAGCCAACCTTTTGGACAGCCGGGGCCTCCTACAATGAGCAGTTCTTC.